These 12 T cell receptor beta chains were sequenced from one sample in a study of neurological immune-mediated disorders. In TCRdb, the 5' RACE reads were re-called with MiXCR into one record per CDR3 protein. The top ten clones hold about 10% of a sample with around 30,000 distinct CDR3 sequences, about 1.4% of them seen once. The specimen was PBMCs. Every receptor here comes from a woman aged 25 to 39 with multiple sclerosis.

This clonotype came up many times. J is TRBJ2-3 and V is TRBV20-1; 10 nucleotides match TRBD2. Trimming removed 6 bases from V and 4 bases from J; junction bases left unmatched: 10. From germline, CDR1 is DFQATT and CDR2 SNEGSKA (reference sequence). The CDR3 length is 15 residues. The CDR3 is CSARGSSGGADTQYF. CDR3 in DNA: TGCAGTGCACGAGGGTCCAGCGGGGGGGCAGATACGCAGTATTTT.

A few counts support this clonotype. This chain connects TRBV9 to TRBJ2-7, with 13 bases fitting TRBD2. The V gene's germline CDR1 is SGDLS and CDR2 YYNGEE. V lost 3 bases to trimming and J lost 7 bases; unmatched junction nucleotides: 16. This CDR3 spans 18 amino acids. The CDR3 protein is CASSATTSGGTARGEQYF. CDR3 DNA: TGTGCCAGCAGCGCGACGACTAGCGGGGGGACGGCAAGGGGGGAGCAGTACTTC.

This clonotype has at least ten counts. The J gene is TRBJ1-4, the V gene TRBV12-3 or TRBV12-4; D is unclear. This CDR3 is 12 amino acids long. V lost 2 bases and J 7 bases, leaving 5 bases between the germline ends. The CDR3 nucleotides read TGTGCCAGCAGTTTAAGCGGTGAAAAACTGTTTTTT. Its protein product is CASSLSGEKLFF.

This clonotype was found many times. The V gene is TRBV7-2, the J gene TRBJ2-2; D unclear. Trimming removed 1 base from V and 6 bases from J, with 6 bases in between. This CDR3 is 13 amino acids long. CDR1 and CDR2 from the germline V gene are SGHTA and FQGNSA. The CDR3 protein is CASSLVRAGELFF. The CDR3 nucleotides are TGTGCCAGCAGCTTAGTTCGAGCCGGGGAGCTGTTTTTT.

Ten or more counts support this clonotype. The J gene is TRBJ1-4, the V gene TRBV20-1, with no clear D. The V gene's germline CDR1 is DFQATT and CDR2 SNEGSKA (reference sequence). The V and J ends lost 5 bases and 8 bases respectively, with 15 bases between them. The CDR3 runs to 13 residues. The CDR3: CSAGAPVGEKLFF. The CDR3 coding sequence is TGCAGTGCTGGAGCACCGGTCGGGGAAAAACTGTTTTTT.

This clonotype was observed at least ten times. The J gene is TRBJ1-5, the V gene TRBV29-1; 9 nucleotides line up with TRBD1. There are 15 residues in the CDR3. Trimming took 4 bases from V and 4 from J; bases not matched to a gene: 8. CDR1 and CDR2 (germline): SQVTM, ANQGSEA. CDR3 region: CSVGVSGQGNQPQHF. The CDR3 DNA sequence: TGCAGCGTTGGCGTCTCGGGACAGGGAAATCAGCCCCAGCATTTT.

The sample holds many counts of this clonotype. This chain's CDR3 is CASSVAGTGELFF. CDR3 in DNA: TGTGCCAGCAGCGTAGCAGGTACCGGGGAGCTGTTTTTT. The rearrangement joins TRBV9 to TRBJ2-2; unclear D gene. The CDR3 has 13 amino acids. The ends were cut back, 0 bases at V and 5 bases at J, with 5 bases in the middle. CDR1 and CDR2 from the germline V gene are SGDLS and YYNGEE.

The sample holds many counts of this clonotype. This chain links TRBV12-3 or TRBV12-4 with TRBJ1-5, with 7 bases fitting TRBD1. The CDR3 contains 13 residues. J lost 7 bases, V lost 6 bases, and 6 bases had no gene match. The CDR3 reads CASRTGEGQPQHF. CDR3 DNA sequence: TGTGCCAGCAGAACAGGGGAAGGGCAGCCCCAGCATTTT.

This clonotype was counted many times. The CDR3 loop is CASSYLRQGHEQFF. CDR3 nucleotide sequence: TGTGCCAGCAGTTATTTACGGCAGGGCCATGAGCAGTTCTTC. The chain combines TRBV6-5 with TRBJ2-1, with a possible D match to TRBD1 (5 bases). CDR1 is MNHEY and CDR2 is SVGAGI in the germline V gene. Trimming pared 3 bases from V and 8 bases from J, leaving 14 bases between. The length of the CDR3 is 14 residues.

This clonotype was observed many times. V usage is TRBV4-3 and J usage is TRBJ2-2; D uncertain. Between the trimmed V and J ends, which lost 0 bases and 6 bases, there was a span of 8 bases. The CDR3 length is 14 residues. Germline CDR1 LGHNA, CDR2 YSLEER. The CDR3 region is CASSQEPSAGELFF. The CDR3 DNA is TGCGCCAGCAGCCAAGAACCCTCGGCCGGGGAGCTGTTTTTT.

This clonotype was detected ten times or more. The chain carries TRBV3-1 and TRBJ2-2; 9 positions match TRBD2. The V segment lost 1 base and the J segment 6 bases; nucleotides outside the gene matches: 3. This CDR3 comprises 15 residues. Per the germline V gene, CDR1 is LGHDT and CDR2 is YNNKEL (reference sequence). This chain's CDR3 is CASSQAGTSSGELFF. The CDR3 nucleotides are TGTGCCAGCAGCCAAGCTGGGACTAGCTCCGGGGAGCTGTTTTTT.

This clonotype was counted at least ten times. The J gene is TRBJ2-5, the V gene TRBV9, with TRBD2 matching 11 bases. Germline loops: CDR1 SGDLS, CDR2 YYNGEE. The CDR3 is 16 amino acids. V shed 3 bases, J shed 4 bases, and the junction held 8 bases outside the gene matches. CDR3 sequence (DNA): TGTGCCAGCAGCGAGGGTAGCGGGGGGGCCGGAGAGACCCAGTACTTC. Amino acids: CASSEGSGGAGETQYF.